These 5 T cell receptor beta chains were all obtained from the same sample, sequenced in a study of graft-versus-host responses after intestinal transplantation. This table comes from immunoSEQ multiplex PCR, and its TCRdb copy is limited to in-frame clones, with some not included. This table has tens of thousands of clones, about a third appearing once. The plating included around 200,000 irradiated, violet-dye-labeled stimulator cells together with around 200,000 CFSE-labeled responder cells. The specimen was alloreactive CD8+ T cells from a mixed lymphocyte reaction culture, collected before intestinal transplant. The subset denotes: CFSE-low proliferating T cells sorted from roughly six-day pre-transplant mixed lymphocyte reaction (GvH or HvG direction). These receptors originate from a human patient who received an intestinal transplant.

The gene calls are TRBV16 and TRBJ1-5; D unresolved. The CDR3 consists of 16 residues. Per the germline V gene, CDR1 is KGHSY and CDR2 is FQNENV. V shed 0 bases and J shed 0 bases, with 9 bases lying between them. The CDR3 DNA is TGTGCCAGCAGCCAATCCCACACGTATAGCAATCAGCCCCAGCATTTT. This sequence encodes CASSQSHTYSNQPQHF.

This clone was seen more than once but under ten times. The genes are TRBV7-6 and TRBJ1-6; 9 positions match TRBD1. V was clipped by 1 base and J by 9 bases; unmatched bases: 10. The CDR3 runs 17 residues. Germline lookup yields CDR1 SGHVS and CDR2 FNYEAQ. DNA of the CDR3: TGTGCCAGCAGCTTAGGCACGGACAGGGGAGTGGGTTCACCCCTCCACTTT. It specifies CASSLGTDRGVGSPLHF.

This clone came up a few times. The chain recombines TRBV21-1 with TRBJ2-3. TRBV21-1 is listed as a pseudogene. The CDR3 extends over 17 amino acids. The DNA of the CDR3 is TGTGCCAGCAGCAAAATAGGTCCGGGCACTAGCACAGATACGCAGTATTTT. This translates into CASSKIGPGTSTDTQYF.

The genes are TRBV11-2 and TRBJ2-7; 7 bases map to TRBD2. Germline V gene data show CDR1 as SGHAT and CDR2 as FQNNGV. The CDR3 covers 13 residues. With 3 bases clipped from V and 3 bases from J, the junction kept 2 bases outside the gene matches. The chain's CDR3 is CASSFGTNYEQYF. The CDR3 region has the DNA TGTGCCAGCAGCTTCGGGACTAACTACGAGCAGTACTTC.

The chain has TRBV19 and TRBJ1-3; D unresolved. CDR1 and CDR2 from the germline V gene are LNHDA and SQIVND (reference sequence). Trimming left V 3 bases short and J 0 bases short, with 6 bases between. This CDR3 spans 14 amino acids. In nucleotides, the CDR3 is TGTGCCAGTAGTATTTGGGTCTCTGGAAACACCATATATTTT. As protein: CASSIWVSGNTIYF. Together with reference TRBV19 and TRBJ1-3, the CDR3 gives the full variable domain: DGGITQSPKYLFRKEGQNVTLSCEQNLNHDAMYWYRQDPGQGLRLIYYSQIVNDFQKGDIAEGYSVSREKKESFPLTVTSAQKNPTAFYLCASSIWVSGNTIYFGEGSWLTVV.